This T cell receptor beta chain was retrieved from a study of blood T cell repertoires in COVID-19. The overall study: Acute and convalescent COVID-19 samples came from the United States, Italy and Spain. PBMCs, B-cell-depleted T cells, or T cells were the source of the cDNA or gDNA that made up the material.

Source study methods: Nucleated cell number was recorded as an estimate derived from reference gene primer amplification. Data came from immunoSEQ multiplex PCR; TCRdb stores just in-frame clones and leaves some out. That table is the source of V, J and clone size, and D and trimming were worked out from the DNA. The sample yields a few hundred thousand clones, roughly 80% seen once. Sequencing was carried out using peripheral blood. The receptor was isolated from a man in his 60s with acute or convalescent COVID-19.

The CDR3, as DNA: TGTGCCAGCAGTCCCCTCGGGACAGGAGCCTACGAGCAGTACTTC. It translates to CASSPLGTGAYEQYF. V gene TRBV27 combines with J gene TRBJ2-7; 8 bases line up with TRBD1. Germline values: CDR1 MNHEY, CDR2 SMNVEV (reference sequence). Trimming removed 5 bases from V and 2 bases from J; junction bases left unmatched: 8. The CDR3 runs to 15 residues.